This T cell receptor (beta chain) was obtained from a study of blood T cell repertoires in COVID-19. Germline V gives CDR1 LGHDT, CDR2 YNNKEL (reference sequence). The CDR3 is 15 residues long. The V and J ends lost 4 bases and 4 bases, in that order; junction bases with no gene match: 6. Sequenced by immunoSEQ multiplex PCR; TCRdb stores in-frame clones only, minus some. The sample includes 130,000 to 150,000 clones, about 90% of them seen just once. This sequence was found in a man aged 45-65 years who had recovered from COVID-19. The chain combines TRBV3-1 (or the pseudogene TRBV3-2) with TRBJ2-2, with 7 bases that match TRBD1. The sample was peripheral blood. CDR3 protein: CASSPRDRPTGELFF. DNA of the CDR3: TGTGCCAGCAGCCCCCGGGACAGACCCACCGGGGAGCTGTTTTTT.